The sequence of this T cell receptor beta chain was determined in a study of glioma-infiltrating T cells. In this sample, this clonotype turned up many times. TCR alpha and beta CDR3 regions were amplified from RNA using iRepertoire nested multiplex PCR. For one-step reverse transcription and amplification, roughly 95-450 ng of tissue mRNA or PBMC total RNA was used. TCRdb reprocessed the multiplex PCR reads with MiXCR, giving one entry per CDR3 protein. The profile shows fewer than 200,000 distinct CDR3 sequences, 43% of them singletons. The V and J ends lost 7 bases and 3 bases respectively, with 14 bases between them. The CDR3 is made up of 14 amino acids. Per the germline V gene, CDR1 is LNHDA and CDR2 is SQIVND (reference sequence).

This sequence was found in a human donor with low-grade glioma or glioblastoma, undergoing nonglioma brain surgery, or in good health (not recorded which). The sample consisted of glioma tissue, nonneoplastic brain tissue, or PBMCs (not recorded which). The V call is TRBV19, the J call TRBJ2-3; D tentatively reads TRBD1 or TRBD2 (6 bases each). The CDR3 sequence is CASMGGFSTDTQYF. For the CDR3, the DNA is TGTGCCAGTATGGGGGGCTTCTCGACAGATACGCAGTATTTT.